The 11 T cell receptor beta chains reported below all come from one sample, sequenced in a study of blood T cell repertoires in COVID-19. TCRdb keeps only in-frame clones here, not all; method: immunoSEQ multiplex PCR. This table has about 320,000 clones, roughly 90% appearing once. Sequences were obtained from PBMCs or T cells enriched from blood (not recorded which). The receptors were gathered from a woman younger than 45 who had been exposed to COVID-19.

This rearrangement joins TRBV25-1 to TRBJ2-3, with a tentative D call TRBD1 (5 bases). Trimming took 5 bases from V and 2 from J, leaving 11 bases between them. There are 14 residues in the CDR3. Germline V gene data show CDR1 as MGHDK and CDR2 as SYGVNS. CDR3 in DNA: TGTGCCAGCAGTACCCAGGGTATCACAGATACGCAGTATTTT. Residues: CASSTQGITDTQYF.

The rearrangement joins TRBV4-2 to TRBJ2-2, with 9 positions matching TRBD1. This CDR3 comprises 15 residues. Germline CDR1 reads LGHNA; CDR2 reads YNFKEQ. Trimming removed 6 bases from V and 3 bases from J; junction bases left unmatched: 5. The CDR3 region is CASRFGTGYTGELFF. The CDR3 nucleotides read TGTGCCAGCAGATTCGGGACAGGGTACACCGGGGAGCTGTTTTTT.

The rearrangement links TRBV19 to TRBJ2-7; weak D call: TRBD1 (6 bases). Trimming took 1 base from V and 2 from J, leaving 9 bases between them. This CDR3 is built from 14 residues. The germline CDR1 and CDR2 sequences are LNHDA and SQIVND (reference sequence). The CDR3 DNA follows: TGTGCCAGTAGTATAGCCACAGGGCCCTACGAGCAGTACTTC. Its translation: CASSIATGPYEQYF.

The chain joins TRBV5-5 to TRBJ1-6; 7 bases map to TRBD1. Germline CDR1 reads SGHKS; CDR2 reads YYEKEE (reference sequence). V lost 4 bases, J lost 9 bases, and 7 bases stayed unmatched. The CDR3 loop spans 14 amino acids. CDR3 sequence: CASSPWTGGSPLHF. In nucleotides, the CDR3 is TGTGCCAGCAGCCCGTGGACAGGTGGTTCACCCCTCCACTTT.

The rearrangement links TRBV12-2 to TRBJ2-1; the table assigns TRBD2, which was not confirmed against the DNA. TRBV12-2 is an annotated pseudogene. The length of the CDR3 is 17 residues. The CDR3 here is CASRPSRDFLSYNEQFF. In DNA, the CDR3 is TGTGCAAGTCGCCCCTCCCGGGACTTCCTCTCCTACAATGAGCAGTTCTTC.

This sequence joins TRBV5-1 and TRBJ1-2, with 9 nucleotides matching TRBD1. V trimming: 1 base; J trimming: 2 bases; junction bases outside the gene matches: 6. Germline V lookup: CDR1 SGHRS, CDR2 YFSETQ. CDR3 length: 16 amino acids. CDR3 sequence reads: CASSLNRGQGNYGYTF. CDR3 nucleotide sequence: TGCGCCAGCAGCTTGAACAGGGGGCAAGGGAACTATGGCTACACCTTC.

This chain joins TRBV7-2 and TRBJ1-3, with D maybe TRBD1 (6 bases). V was pared by 1 base and J by 4 bases, with 11 bases between. This CDR3 is built from 15 residues. Germline V gene lookup returns CDR1 SGHTA and CDR2 FQGNSA. This CDR3 is CASSLGGLYGNTIYF. CDR3 sequence (DNA): TGTGCCAGCAGCTTAGGGGGGCTTTACGGAAACACCATATATTTT.

The chain carries TRBV10-3 and TRBJ1-1; 8 bases agree with TRBD1. This CDR3 is built from 15 residues. V lost 0 bases, J lost 5 bases, and 5 bases stayed unmatched. Per germline, CDR1 ENHRY and CDR2 SYGVKD. CDR3 protein: CAISESTGAGTEAFF. The DNA of the CDR3 is TGTGCCATCAGTGAGTCGACAGGGGCTGGGACTGAAGCTTTCTTT.

The chain has TRBV5-1 and TRBJ1-1; 7 positions match TRBD1. This CDR3 is 15 amino acids long. The germline V gene encodes CDR1 SGHRS and CDR2 YFSETQ. After removal of 0 bases from V and 5 bases from J, the junction contained 7 bases not matched to a gene. CDR3 residues: CASSLEATGWTEAFF. The DNA for the CDR3 is TGCGCCAGCAGCTTGGAAGCGACAGGGTGGACTGAAGCTTTCTTT.

As DNA, the CDR3 is TGTGCCAGCAGGGGACTAGCCTCCTACGAGCAGTACTTC. Residues: CASRGLASYEQYF. The chain has TRBV6-5 and TRBJ2-7, with 9 positions matching TRBD2. The CDR3 loop spans 13 amino acids. With 6 bases clipped from V and 0 bases from J, the junction kept 0 bases outside the gene matches. The germline CDR1 and CDR2 sequences are MNHEY and SVGAGI.

This chain joins TRBV9 and TRBJ2-2; 7 bases agree with TRBD2. There are 12 residues in the CDR3. Germline V gives CDR1 SGDLS, CDR2 YYNGEE. V lost 6 bases and J lost 5; bases outside the gene matches: 1. CDR3 sequence: CASTGGTGELFF. The CDR3, as DNA: TGTGCCAGCACGGGGGGAACCGGGGAGCTGTTTTTT. The entire variable domain, with the rest obtained from reference TRBV9 and TRBJ2-2, is as follows: DSGVTQTPKHLITATGQRVTLRCSPRSGDLSVYWYQQSLDQGLQFLIQYYNGEERAKGNILERFSAQQFPDLHSELNLSSLELGDSALYFCASTGGTGELFFGEGSRLTVL.